This TCR beta chain stems from a study of technical replicates of blood from a handful of donors. Clones were read by immunoSEQ multiplex PCR, and TCRdb kept only the in-frame ones, dropping some. The sample includes roughly 80,000 clones, over 90% of them seen just once. Looked up from germline, CDR1 is PRHDT and CDR2 is FYEKMQ (reference sequence). The CDR3 sequence is 17 residues long. Trimming took off 4 bases at V and 3 bases at J, with 20 bases between the two ends. V usage is TRBV13 and J usage is TRBJ2-3; possible D gene TRBD1, 6 bases. Material for sequencing was T cells isolated from PBMCs. This clonotype was obtained from a human donor in good health. Here the CDR3 reads CASSSPQGNLRTDTQYF. Here the CDR3 DNA reads TGTGCCAGCAGCTCGCCGCAGGGGAACCTAAGAACAGATACGCAGTATTTT.